This TCR beta chain was recovered during a study of T cell clonality in common variable immunodeficiency. Broader study findings: Fewer deletions and N-nucleotide insertions were reportedly seen in common variable immunodeficiency TCR beta sequences. TCRbeta clonality was increased in CVID versus healthy controls.

Most patients and controls had Caucasian heritage. Clones were read by immunoSEQ multiplex PCR, and TCRdb kept only the in-frame ones, dropping some. The repertoire yields some 33,000 clones, none seen only once; the top ten contain approximately 3.9%. This CDR3 is 13 amino acids long. V shed 2 bases and J 4 bases; nucleotides not matched to a gene: 1. From germline, CDR1 is MNHNS and CDR2 SASEGT. This clone appeared many times. Antigen unknown. The read falls 3 residues short of the CDR3 end, and the missing part is taken from the germline J gene. Input material: peripheral blood mononuclear cells. This sequence was found in a person aged 18 to 70 in good health. The V gene is TRBV6-1, the J gene TRBJ2-5; 7 positions match TRBD2. CDR3 sequence reads: CASSETGGETQYF. CDR3 bases read: TGTGCCAGCAGTGAAACGGGGGGAGAGACC.